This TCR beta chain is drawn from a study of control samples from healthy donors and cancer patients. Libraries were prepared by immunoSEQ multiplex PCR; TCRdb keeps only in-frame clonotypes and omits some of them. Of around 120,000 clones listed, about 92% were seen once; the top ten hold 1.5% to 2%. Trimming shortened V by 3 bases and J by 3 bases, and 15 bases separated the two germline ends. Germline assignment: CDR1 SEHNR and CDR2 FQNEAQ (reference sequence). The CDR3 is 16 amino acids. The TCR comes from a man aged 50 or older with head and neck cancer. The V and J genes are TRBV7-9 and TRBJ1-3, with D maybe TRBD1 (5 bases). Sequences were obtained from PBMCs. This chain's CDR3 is CASSFIGGTSGNTIYF. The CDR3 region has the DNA TGTGCCAGCAGCTTCATCGGGGGAACTAGTGGAAACACCATATATTTT.